The source of this T cell receptor beta chain is a study of T cell repertoires in cytomegalovirus infection (dated by TCRdb to between 2017 and 2020). Study-level background: The peptide stimulations were aimed at well-studied HLA-B-restricted epitopes as well as recently identified HLA-C-restricted CMV epitopes, whose presentation resists viral immunomodulation. Because public TCR beta signatures pointed to carriage of CMV infection together with the matching HLA type, the HLA type of each donor mattered for the analysis. Study-wide findings and limitations: The ex vivo response was dominated by HLA-C-restricted CMV-specific TCR beta clonotypes, and the single most frequent clonotype in two of eight donors was supplied by these HLA-C-restricted clonotypes. Cumulative frequency of public TCR beta family members discriminated carriers of CMV infection plus the relevant HLA type in this cohort and an independent 352-donor cohort.

TCRdb records Illumina HiSeq 1500 as the sequencer. TCRdb's own reprocessing of the public reads used fastp at Q25 and MiXCR and kept productive beta chains. CDR3 protein sequences are deduplicated, and each keeps its most common genes and DNA. The sample table records some 500,000 distinct CDR3 sequences; 33% of these occur just once. The ten largest account for 15% to 20% of the sample. The meaning of the sample's treatment or condition label: in vitro stimulation with specific CMV peptide epitopes to enrich CMV-specific T cells. Here V drops 5 bases and J drops 0 bases, and the junction holds 6 bases not matched to any gene. The germline V gene gives CDR1 as MNHEY and CDR2 as SVGAGI. The CDR3 numbers 16 residues from cysteine through phenylalanine. Only CDR3 DNA remains: 48 bases, in frame from the first base. For this clonotype: This receptor's antigen is unknown. There are no base qualities to consult, and no much larger clone falls within one base.

This specimen was cultured PBMCs, taken from culture after CMV antigen stimulation. This sequence was found in a human donor in good health (CMV status not recorded). Some clones in this sample may be carry-over from other donors' samples. This receptor chain uses TRBV6-5 and TRBJ2-3; TRBD2 lines up with 9 middle nucleotides. The DNA sequence reads TGTGCCAGCAGTCTTAGCGGGGGAGGTAGCACAGATACGCAGTATTTT. Its amino acids are CASSLSGGGSTDTQYF.